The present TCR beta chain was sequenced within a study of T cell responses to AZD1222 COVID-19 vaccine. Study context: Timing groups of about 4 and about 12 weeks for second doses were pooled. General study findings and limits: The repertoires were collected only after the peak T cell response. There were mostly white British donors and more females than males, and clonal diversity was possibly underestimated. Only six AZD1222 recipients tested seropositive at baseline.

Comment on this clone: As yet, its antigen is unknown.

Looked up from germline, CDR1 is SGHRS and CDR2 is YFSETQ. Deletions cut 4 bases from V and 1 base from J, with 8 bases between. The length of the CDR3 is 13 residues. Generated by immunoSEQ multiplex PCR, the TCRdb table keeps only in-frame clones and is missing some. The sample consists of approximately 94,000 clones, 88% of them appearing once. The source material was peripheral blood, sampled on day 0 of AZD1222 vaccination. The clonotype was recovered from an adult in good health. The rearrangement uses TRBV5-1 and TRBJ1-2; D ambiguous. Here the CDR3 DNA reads TGCGCCAGCAGCGAGGGCTTTAACTATGGCTACACCTTC. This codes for CASSEGFNYGYTF. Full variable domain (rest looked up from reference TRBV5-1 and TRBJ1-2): KAGVTQTPRYLIKTRGQQVTLSCSPISGHRSVSWYQQTPGQGLQFLFEYFSETQRNKGNFPGRFSGRQFSNSRSEMNVSTLELGDSALYLCASSEGFNYGYTFGSGTRLTVV.